This is a list of T cell receptor beta chains from one sample in a study of blood T cell repertoires in COVID-19. Sequencing used immunoSEQ multiplex PCR; TCRdb keeps in-frame clones, though not all of them. Of about 270,000 clones in the sample, roughly nine tenths were seen once. Source material: peripheral blood. The receptors come from a woman aged 25 to 39 with COVID-19, enrolled during active disease. The CDR3 runs from the conserved cysteine through the conserved F or W. A D gene is named only where the DNA matches it firmly. Clone sizes are given selectively: once, few, many, or a class where the clone is expanded.

j_gene	abundance	d_gene	v_gene	CDR3nt	CDR3aa
TRBJ2-3	.	TRBD2	TRBV23-1	TGCGCCAGCAGTCAATCGAGGGGAAGACTAGCGGGGGAGGGCACAGATACGCAGTATTTT	CASSQSRGRLAGEGTDTQYF
TRBJ1-1	.	TRBD1	TRBV14	TGTGCCAGCAGCCAAGGGGGGACAGGGGGGACTGAAGCTTTCTTT	CASSQGGTGGTEAFF
TRBJ1-2	.	.	TRBV9	TGTGCCAGCAGCGTAGCACAGACGGGAGCTGGTGGCTACACCTTC	CASSVAQTGAGGYTF
TRBJ1-6	.	.	TRBV9	TGTGCCAGCAGCGCCGGTAGTAATTCACCCCTCCACTTT	CASSAGSNSPLHF
TRBJ2-7	.	.	TRBV13	TGTGCCAGCAGCGGAGGGCCGGTGAGCTCCTACGAGCAGTACTTC	CASSGGPVSSYEQYF
TRBJ2-7	.	TRBD2	TRBV13	TGTGCCAGCAGCCTAACCATAACCGACACTAGCGGGGGGGCCAACGAGCAGTACTTC	CASSLTITDTSGGANEQYF
TRBJ2-3	few	TRBD2	TRBV15	TGTGCCACCAGCAGAGTTCAAGGCGGGGGGGCAACAGATACGCAGTATTTT	CATSRVQGGGATDTQYF
TRBJ2-1	.	.	TRBV6-5	TGTGCCACCAGGGGGGGTAGCTCCTACAATGAGCAGTTCTTC	CATRGGSSYNEQFF
TRBJ1-1	.	TRBD1	TRBV7-2	TGTGCCAGCAGCCAGGGGGCCGGGACTGAAGCTTTCTTT	CASSQGAGTEAFF
TRBJ2-6	.	.	TRBV7-8	TGTGCCAGCAAGAGCCCAGGCCACTCTGGGGCCAACGTCCTGACTTTC	CASKSPGHSGANVLTF
TRBJ1-2	.	TRBD1	TRBV5-4	TGTGCCAGCAGCTTGGCGATAGGACAGGCAATACTCTATGGCTACACCTTC	CASSLAIGQAILYGYTF
TRBJ2-2	.	.	TRBV6-5	TGTGCCAGCAGTTACGCCGGCGGCGGGGAGCTGTTTTTT	CASSYAGGGELFF
TRBJ2-5	.	TRBD2	TRBV3-1/TRBV3-2	TGTGCCGCCTCTATGTCTAGCGGACGGGCTGGGGACTTC	CAASMSSGRAGDF
TRBJ2-3	.	.	TRBV5-6	TGTGCCAGCAGCTTAGCAGGTGCGGGGCGACTTACTAATACGCAGTATTTT	CASSLAGAGRLTNTQYF
TRBJ1-2	.	.	TRBV4-2	TGTGCCAGCAGCCAAGTCCCGGGGGACTATGGCTACACCTTC	CASSQVPGDYGYTF
TRBJ2-1	.	TRBD1	TRBV6-6	TGTGCCAGCAGTCCCCGGACAGGGGAACTATCTGATGAGCAGTTCTTC	CASSPRTGELSDEQFF
TRBJ1-2	.	TRBD1	TRBV19	TGTGCCCGGACAGGGAAGAAGGGTGGCTACACCTTC	CARTGKKGGYTF
TRBJ1-6	few	TRBD1	TRBV14	TGTGCCAGCAGCCAAGAGACAGGGGTTAAGAATTCACCCCTCCACTTT	CASSQETGVKNSPLHF
TRBJ2-7	few	.	TRBV7-7	TGTGCCAGCAGTTATCAGGGTTTCGGAGAGCAGTACTTC	CASSYQGFGEQYF
TRBJ2-1	.	TRBD2	TRBV11-3	TGTGCCAGCAGCTTGGGTGTAGCGGGGGATTCCTACAATGAGCAGTTCTTC	CASSLGVAGDSYNEQFF
TRBJ2-1	.	TRBD2	TRBV9	TGTGCCAGCAGCGTAGCGGCTAGCGGGGGGGCTTGGTCCTACAATGAGCAGTTCTTC	CASSVAASGGAWSYNEQFF
TRBJ2-7	.	TRBD1	TRBV18	TGTGCCAGCTCACCAAGGCAGGGGGAGATGGGAGAGCAGTACTTC	CASSPRQGEMGEQYF
TRBJ1-1	once	TRBD1	TRBV28	TGTGCCAGCAGTCCCGGTAATAGGAGACAGGGAAGGACTGAAGCTTTCTTT	CASSPGNRRQGRTEAFF
TRBJ2-1	.	TRBD1	TRBV6-5	TGTGCCAGCAGACGACAGGGGGATGAGCAGTTCTTC	CASRRQGDEQFF
TRBJ1-2	once	.	TRBV10-3	TGTGCCATCAGTGAGTATTCTCTCTATGGCTACACCTTC	CAISEYSLYGYTF
TRBJ2-7	.	.	TRBV3-1/TRBV3-2	TGTGCCAGCACCCTTTCCTCGGGTCTAGCGTACGAGCAGTACTTC	CASTLSSGLAYEQYF
TRBJ2-5	.	TRBD2	TRBV9	TGTGCCAGCAGCCCTCCTAAGGGACTAGCGGGGAGCGAGACCCAGTACTTC	CASSPPKGLAGSETQYF
TRBJ2-3	.	.	TRBV15	TGTGCCACCAGCAGAGATCAAAATACGCAGTATTTT	CATSRDQNTQYF